These 14 T cell receptor beta chains share one sample of origin, sequenced in a study of blood T cell repertoires in COVID-19. TCRdb keeps only in-frame clones here, not all; method: immunoSEQ multiplex PCR. This sample has approximately 490,000 clones; around nine tenths occur once, and the top ten carry around 7.9%. Sequenced sample: PBMCs or T cells enriched from blood (not recorded which). Receptor source: a woman in her sixties who had recovered from COVID-19.

The V and J genes are TRBV27 and TRBJ2-2, with 7 nucleotides matching TRBD1. V lost 2 bases to trimming and J lost 6 bases; unmatched junction nucleotides: 6. Germline values: CDR1 MNHEY, CDR2 SMNVEV (reference sequence). The CDR3 length is 15 residues. CDR3 residues: CASSLVTGYPGELFF. In DNA, the CDR3 is TGTGCCAGCAGTTTAGTGACAGGGTACCCCGGGGAGCTGTTTTTT.

The chain has TRBV28 and TRBJ1-1; 7 nucleotides agree with TRBD1. Germline-derived CDR1 and CDR2 are MDHEN and SYDVKM. Germline trimming cut 3 bases from V and 1 base from J; bases unmatched to any gene: 5. This CDR3 region has 15 residues. CDR3 loop: CASSFTGVGNTEAFF. The CDR3 DNA reads TGTGCCAGCAGTTTCACAGGGGTGGGGAACACTGAAGCTTTCTTT.

The chain links TRBV19 to TRBJ1-3; D remains unclear. The CDR3 has 15 residues. Trimming took 5 bases from V and 0 from J, leaving 11 bases between them. Germline lookup yields CDR1 LNHDA and CDR2 SQIVND (reference sequence). CDR3 nucleotides: TGTGCCAGTAGTGTCGTGGAGGACTCTGGAAACACCATATATTTT. Protein sequence: CASSVVEDSGNTIYF.

V gene TRBV5-1 combines with J gene TRBJ2-7, with TRBD2 matching 7 bases. Per the germline V gene, CDR1 is SGHRS and CDR2 is YFSETQ. The ends lost 7 bases at V and 4 bases at J; junction bases unmatched: 11. This CDR3 spans 14 amino acids. The CDR3 DNA is TGCGCCAGCCAACCAACGGGGGGAGCTTACGAGCAGTACTTC. Its translation: CASQPTGGAYEQYF.

V is TRBV2 and J is TRBJ2-4, with 8 bases aligning to TRBD1. Germline CDR1 is SNHLY and CDR2 is FYNNEI. The CDR3 sequence is 13 residues long. Germline trimming cut 6 bases from V and 6 bases from J; bases unmatched to any gene: 4. CDR3 coding DNA: TGTGCCAGCAGAGATGACAGGGGAAACATTCAGTACTTC. Its translation: CASRDDRGNIQYF.

V and J are TRBV28 and TRBJ2-3; 9 nucleotides agree with TRBD1. The CDR3 covers 13 residues. Trimming cost V 6 bases and J 6 bases; bases outside gene matches: 4. From germline, CDR1 is MDHEN and CDR2 SYDVKM. CDR3 DNA: TGTGCCAGCAGGGGGACAGGGACCGATACGCAGTATTTT. Protein product: CASRGTGTDTQYF.

J is TRBJ2-3 and V is TRBV27; 16 bases agree with TRBD2. Germline loops: CDR1 MNHEY, CDR2 SMNVEV (reference sequence). V lost 8 bases, J lost 6 bases, and 11 bases stayed unmatched. The CDR3 runs 17 residues. CDR3 in DNA: TGTGCCAGCCGGGGACTAGCGGGGGGGAGTAGTACTGATACGCAGTATTTT. As protein: CASRGLAGGSSTDTQYF.

The rearrangement joins TRBV11-2 to TRBJ1-1; D is unresolved. Germline assignment: CDR1 SGHAT and CDR2 FQNNGV. The V end was cut by 1 base, the J end by 4 bases, with 7 bases between. The CDR3 is 13 amino acids. The CDR3 here is CASSLGRGTEAFF. The CDR3 DNA reads TGTGCCAGCAGCTTAGGTCGCGGCACTGAAGCTTTCTTT.

The chain is built from TRBV27 and TRBJ2-3, with D possibly being TRBD2 (5 bases). The CDR3 sequence is 14 residues long. Trimming took 5 bases from V and 0 from J, leaving 9 bases between them. Germline CDR1 MNHEY, CDR2 SMNVEV (reference sequence). CDR3 residues: CASSRLTSTDTQYF. As DNA, the CDR3 is TGTGCCAGCAGTAGACTAACTAGCACAGATACGCAGTATTTT.

The chain employs TRBV9 and TRBJ2-1; tentative D call: TRBD2 (6 bases). V was shortened by 8 bases and J by 4 bases, with 19 bases between the two germline ends. This CDR3 comprises 15 residues. Germline V gives CDR1 SGDLS, CDR2 YYNGEE. The CDR3 is CASSESSGTYNEQFF. The DNA of the CDR3 is TGTGCCAGTTCCGAGAGTAGCGGAACATACAATGAGCAGTTCTTC.

The chain combines TRBV7-8 with TRBJ1-2; TRBD1 is a possible D gene (6 bases). V was pared by 5 bases and J by 6 bases, with 10 bases between. The CDR3 runs to 12 residues. Germline V gene lookup returns CDR1 SGHVS and CDR2 FQNEAQ. In DNA form, the CDR3 reads TGTGCCAGCAGCGCCTACAGGGATGGCTACACCTTC. Translation: CASSAYRDGYTF. Full variable domain (rest looked up from reference TRBV7-8 and TRBJ1-2): GAGVSQSPRYKVAKRGQDVALRCDPISGHVSLFWYQQALGQGPEFLTYFQNEAQLDKSGLPSDRFFAERPEGSVSTLKIQRTQQEDSAVYLCASSAYRDGYTFGSGTRLTVV.

CDR3 bases: TGTGCCAGCAGCTTAGTTTCTCCAGACTCCTACGAGCAGTACTTC. This translates into CASSLVSPDSYEQYF. J is TRBJ2-7 and V is TRBV11-3; no definite D call. The CDR3 is made up of 15 amino acids. V was shortened by 1 base and J by 0 bases, with 10 bases between the two germline ends. CDR1 is SGHNT and CDR2 is YENEEA in the germline V gene.

The V call is TRBV19, the J call TRBJ1-2; D gene ambiguous. V gave up 5 bases and J gave up 0 bases, with 7 bases separating them. Germline-derived CDR1 and CDR2 are LNHDA and SQIVND (reference sequence). CDR3 length: 13 residues. CDR3 DNA sequence: TGTGCCAGTAGTGGTTACACTAACTATGGCTACACCTTC. Translation gives CASSGYTNYGYTF.

The rearrangement uses TRBV2 and TRBJ2-1; TRBD1 matches at 7 bases. The CDR3 is 13 residues long. The germline gives CDR1 SNHLY, CDR2 FYNNEI. The trim removed 7 bases at V and 9 bases at J, leaving 9 bases unmatched. CDR3 in DNA: TGTGCCAGCAACCTCGGGACAGAGATTGAGCAGTTCTTC. Translated: CASNLGTEIEQFF. Filled out from reference TRBV2 and TRBJ2-1, the complete variable domain reads EPEVTQTPSHQVTQMGQEVILRCVPISNHLYFYWYRQILGQKVEFLVSFYNNEISEKSEIFDDQFSVERPDGSNFTLKIRSTKLEDSAMYFCASNLGTEIEQFFGPGTRLTVL.